These T cell receptor beta chains were read from a single sample in a study of blood T cell repertoires in COVID-19. Clones were read by immunoSEQ multiplex PCR, and TCRdb kept only the in-frame ones, dropping some. There are 250,000 to 350,000 clones in the sample; 80% to 90% occur only once, and about 4.1% lies in the top ten. Sequences were obtained from PBMCs or T cells enriched from blood (not recorded which). These receptors were obtained from a woman aged 25 to 39 who had recovered from COVID-19. Each CDR3 is given with its conserved first and last residue. D genes are given only for firm matches. Size values are once, few and many counts, or a class for expanded clones, and some rows have none.

j_call: TRBJ1-5; d_call: NA; clone_size: NA; v_call: TRBV7-2; cdr3_aa: CASSLMGGNQPQHF; cdr3_nt: TGTGCCAGCAGCTTAATGGGAGGAAATCAGCCCCAGCATTTT
j_call: TRBJ2-5; d_call: TRBD2; clone_size: NA; v_call: TRBV28; cdr3_aa: CASSSPRGTSGKKTQYF; cdr3_nt: TGTGCCAGCAGTTCTCCGCGGGGGACTAGCGGGAAAAAGACCCAGTACTTC
j_call: TRBJ2-5; d_call: NA; clone_size: NA; v_call: TRBV12-3/TRBV12-4; cdr3_aa: CASSSGWQETQYF; cdr3_nt: TGTGCCAGCAGTTCGGGGTGGCAAGAGACCCAGTACTTC
j_call: TRBJ2-7; d_call: TRBD2; clone_size: NA; v_call: TRBV2; cdr3_aa: CASSGLAGGTYEQYF; cdr3_nt: TGTGCCAGCAGTGGACTAGCGGGAGGAACCTACGAGCAGTACTTC
j_call: TRBJ1-2; d_call: NA; clone_size: NA; v_call: TRBV9; cdr3_aa: CASSVPPQGGGYTF; cdr3_nt: TGTGCCAGCAGCGTGCCACCCCAGGGCGGCGGCTACACCTTC
j_call: TRBJ1-6; d_call: NA; clone_size: NA; v_call: TRBV5-6; cdr3_aa: CASSPTFGSDSPLHF; cdr3_nt: TGTGCCAGCAGCCCGACTTTCGGTTCAGATTCACCCCTCCACTTT
j_call: TRBJ1-2; d_call: TRBD1; clone_size: NA; v_call: TRBV3-1/TRBV3-2; cdr3_aa: CASSQARGRSNGYTF; cdr3_nt: TGTGCCAGCAGTCAGGCGAGGGGGCGAAGTAATGGCTACACCTTC
j_call: TRBJ2-1; d_call: NA; clone_size: few; v_call: TRBV7-8; cdr3_aa: CASSLSVSNEQFF; cdr3_nt: TGTGCCAGCAGCTTATCGGTTTCAAATGAGCAGTTCTTC
j_call: TRBJ2-7; d_call: TRBD2; clone_size: once; v_call: TRBV2; cdr3_aa: CAIGGLGLAGTGEQYF; cdr3_nt: TGTGCCATCGGGGGCCTAGGACTAGCGGGAACTGGGGAGCAGTACTTC
j_call: TRBJ2-7; d_call: NA; clone_size: NA; v_call: TRBV5-5; cdr3_aa: CASSLRPSSGIHAEQYF; cdr3_nt: TGTGCCAGCAGCTTGCGACCCTCTTCCGGGATTCATGCCGAGCAGTACTTC
j_call: TRBJ1-5; d_call: NA; clone_size: few; v_call: TRBV7-2; cdr3_aa: CASQGQSNQPQHF; cdr3_nt: TGTGCCAGCCAAGGACAGTCTAATCAGCCCCAGCATTTT
j_call: TRBJ1-4; d_call: NA; clone_size: NA; v_call: TRBV9; cdr3_aa: CASSVDPGVGEKLFF; cdr3_nt: TGTGCCAGCAGCGTAGACCCAGGGGTTGGTGAAAAACTGTTTTTT
j_call: TRBJ2-2; d_call: TRBD1; clone_size: once; v_call: TRBV15; cdr3_aa: CATSQKTGGRGELFF; cdr3_nt: TGTGCCACCAGCCAAAAGACAGGGGGCAGGGGGGAGCTGTTTTTT
j_call: TRBJ1-2; d_call: NA; clone_size: NA; v_call: TRBV5-1; cdr3_aa: CASSPGQRYGYTF; cdr3_nt: TGCGCCAGCAGCCCCGGACAGCGCTATGGCTACACCTTC
j_call: TRBJ1-5; d_call: NA; clone_size: NA; v_call: TRBV12-3/TRBV12-4; cdr3_aa: CASTLGKYQPQHF; cdr3_nt: TGTGCCAGCACCCTTGGCAAATATCAGCCCCAGCATTTT
j_call: TRBJ1-3; d_call: NA; clone_size: NA; v_call: TRBV28; cdr3_aa: CATRDIFIHTIYF; cdr3_nt: TGTGCCACCCGGGACATCTTCATCCACACCATATATTTT
j_call: TRBJ2-1; d_call: TRBD2; clone_size: few; v_call: TRBV10-3; cdr3_aa: CAIRKKLAGPKSMEQFF; cdr3_nt: TGTGCCATCAGGAAGAAACTAGCGGGACCCAAGTCAATGGAGCAGTTCTTC